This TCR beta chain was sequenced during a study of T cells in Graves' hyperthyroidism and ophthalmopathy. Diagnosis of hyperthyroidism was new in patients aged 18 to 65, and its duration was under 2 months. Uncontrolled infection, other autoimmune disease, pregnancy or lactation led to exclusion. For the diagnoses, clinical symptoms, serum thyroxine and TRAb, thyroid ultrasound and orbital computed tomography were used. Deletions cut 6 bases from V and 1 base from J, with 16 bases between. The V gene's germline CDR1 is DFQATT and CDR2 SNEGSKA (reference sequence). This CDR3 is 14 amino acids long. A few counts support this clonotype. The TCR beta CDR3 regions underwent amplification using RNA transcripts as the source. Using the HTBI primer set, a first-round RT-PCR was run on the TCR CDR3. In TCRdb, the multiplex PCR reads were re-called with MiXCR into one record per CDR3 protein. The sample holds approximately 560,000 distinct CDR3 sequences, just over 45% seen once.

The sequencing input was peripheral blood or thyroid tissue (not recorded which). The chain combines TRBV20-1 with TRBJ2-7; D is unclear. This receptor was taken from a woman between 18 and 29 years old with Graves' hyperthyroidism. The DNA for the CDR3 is TGCAGTGCCCTATCGGGCACCAGGTCCTACGAGCAGTACTTC. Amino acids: CSALSGTRSYEQYF.